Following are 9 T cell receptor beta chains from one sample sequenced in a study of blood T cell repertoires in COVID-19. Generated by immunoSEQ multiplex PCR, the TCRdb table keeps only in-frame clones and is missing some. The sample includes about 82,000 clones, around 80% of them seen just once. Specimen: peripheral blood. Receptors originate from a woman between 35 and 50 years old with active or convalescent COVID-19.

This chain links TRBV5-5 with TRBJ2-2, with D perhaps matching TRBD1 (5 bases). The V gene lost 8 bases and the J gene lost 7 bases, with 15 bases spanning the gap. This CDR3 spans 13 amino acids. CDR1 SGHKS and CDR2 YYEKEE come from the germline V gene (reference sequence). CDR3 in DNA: TGTGCCAGTACGGACACATCGGTCGGGGAGCTGTTTTTT. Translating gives CASTDTSVGELFF. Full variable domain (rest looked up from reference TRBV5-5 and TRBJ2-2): DAGVTQSPTHLIKTRGQQVTLRCSPISGHKSVSWYQQVLGQGPQFIFQYYEKEERGRGNFPDRFSARQFPNYSSELNVNALLLGDSALYLCASTDTSVGELFFGEGSRLTVL.

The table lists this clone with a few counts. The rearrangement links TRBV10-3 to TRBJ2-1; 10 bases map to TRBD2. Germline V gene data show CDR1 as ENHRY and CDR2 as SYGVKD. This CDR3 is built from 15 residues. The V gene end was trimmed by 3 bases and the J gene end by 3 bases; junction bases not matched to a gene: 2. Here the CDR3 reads CAISEAGGNYNEQFF. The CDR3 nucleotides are TGTGCCATCAGTGAAGCGGGAGGGAACTACAATGAGCAGTTCTTC.

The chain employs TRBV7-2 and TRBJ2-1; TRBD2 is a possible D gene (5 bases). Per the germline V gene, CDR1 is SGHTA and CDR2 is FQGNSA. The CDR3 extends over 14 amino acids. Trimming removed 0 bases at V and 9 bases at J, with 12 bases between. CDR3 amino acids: CASSLALANPEQFF. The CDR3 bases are TGTGCCAGCAGCTTAGCGCTAGCAAATCCTGAGCAGTTCTTC.

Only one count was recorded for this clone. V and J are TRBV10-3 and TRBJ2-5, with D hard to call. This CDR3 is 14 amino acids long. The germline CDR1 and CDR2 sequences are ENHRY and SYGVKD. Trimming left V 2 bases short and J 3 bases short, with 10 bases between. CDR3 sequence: CAISEGGSEETQYF. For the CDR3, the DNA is TGTGCCATCAGTGAGGGTGGCAGCGAAGAGACCCAGTACTTC.

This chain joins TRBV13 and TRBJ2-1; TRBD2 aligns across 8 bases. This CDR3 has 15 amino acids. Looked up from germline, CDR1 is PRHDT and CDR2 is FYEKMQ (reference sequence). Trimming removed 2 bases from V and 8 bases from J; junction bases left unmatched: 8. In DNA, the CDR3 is TGTGCCAGCAGCTTATCGGGACTAGTTTTCTATGAGCAGTTCTTC. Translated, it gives CASSLSGLVFYEQFF.

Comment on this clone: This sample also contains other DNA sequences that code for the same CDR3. DNA for the CDR3: TGCAGTGCTAAACAGGGATATGGCTACACCTTC. Protein product: CSAKQGYGYTF. The V call is TRBV20-1, the J call TRBJ1-2, with a tentative D call TRBD1 (6 bases). V lost 4 bases, J lost 5 bases, and 8 bases lay in between. The CDR3 is made up of 11 amino acids. Germline V gene sequence: CDR1 DFQATT, CDR2 SNEGSKA (reference sequence).

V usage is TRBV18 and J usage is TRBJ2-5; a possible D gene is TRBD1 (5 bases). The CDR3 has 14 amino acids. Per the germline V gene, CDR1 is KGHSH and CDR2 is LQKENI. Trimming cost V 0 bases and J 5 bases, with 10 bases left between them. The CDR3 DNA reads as TGTGCCAGCTCACCACCCAGGGAAGGGGAGACCCAGTACTTC. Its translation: CASSPPREGETQYF.

The CDR3 DNA reads TGTGCCAGCAAAATGGACAGGGAATCCTACGAGCAGTACTTC. This encodes CASKMDRESYEQYF. The chain employs TRBV6-5 and TRBJ2-7; TRBD1 matches at 8 bases. This CDR3 contains 14 residues. V trimming: 7 bases; J trimming: 1 base; junction bases outside the gene matches: 6. CDR1 MNHEY and CDR2 SVGAGI come from the germline V gene.

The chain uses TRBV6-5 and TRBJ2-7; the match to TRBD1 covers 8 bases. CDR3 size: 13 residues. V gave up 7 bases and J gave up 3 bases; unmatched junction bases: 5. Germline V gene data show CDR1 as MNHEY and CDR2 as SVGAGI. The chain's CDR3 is CASTNRGYYEQYF. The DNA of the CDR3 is TGTGCCAGCACCAACAGGGGGTACTACGAGCAGTACTTC.